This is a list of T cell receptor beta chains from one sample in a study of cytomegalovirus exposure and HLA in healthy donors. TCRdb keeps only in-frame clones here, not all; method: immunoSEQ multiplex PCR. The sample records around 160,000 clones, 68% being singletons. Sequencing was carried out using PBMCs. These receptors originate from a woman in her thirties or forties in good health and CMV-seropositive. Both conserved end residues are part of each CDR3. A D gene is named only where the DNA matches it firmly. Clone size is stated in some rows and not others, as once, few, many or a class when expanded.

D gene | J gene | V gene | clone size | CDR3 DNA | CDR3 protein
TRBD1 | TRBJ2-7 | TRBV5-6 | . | TGTGCCAGCAGCCAGATTGGACAGGGGGCTGTCGAGCAGTACTTC | CASSQIGQGAVEQYF
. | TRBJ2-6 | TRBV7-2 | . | TGTGCCAGCAGCTCCCCTAGCGAGGCCAACGTCCTGACTTTC | CASSSPSEANVLTF
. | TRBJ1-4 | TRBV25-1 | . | TGTGCCAGCAGTGAACGGGGGGCCGGAAGGAATGAAAAACTGTTTTTT | CASSERGAGRNEKLFF
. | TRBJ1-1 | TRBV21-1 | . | TGTGCCAGCAGCACCAGGGGTGACATGAACACTGAAGCTTTCTTT | CASSTRGDMNTEAFF
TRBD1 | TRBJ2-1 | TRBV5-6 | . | TGTGCCAGCAGCTGGGGTCCGGGACAGAACAATGAGCAGTTCTTC | CASSWGPGQNNEQFF
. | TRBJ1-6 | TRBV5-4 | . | TGTGCCAGCAGCTTGGGAGCGGCCTTTAATTCACCCCTCCACTTT | CASSLGAAFNSPLHF
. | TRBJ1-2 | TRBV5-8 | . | TGTGCCAGCAGCTTGGACAGTCTTGGTCTCTATGGCTACACCTTC | CASSLDSLGLYGYTF
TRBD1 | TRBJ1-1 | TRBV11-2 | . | TGTGCCAGCAGCTGGACAGGGGTCACTGAAGCTTTCTTT | CASSWTGVTEAFF
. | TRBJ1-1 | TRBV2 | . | TGTGCCAGCCTAGGGGGGGGGACGGTGAACACTGAAGCTTTCTTT | CASLGGGTVNTEAFF
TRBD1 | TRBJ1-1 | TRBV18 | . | TGTGCCAGCTCACCATCTGCAGGGGGGCGAAGGTTTGGGAACACTGAAGCTTTCTTT | CASSPSAGGRRFGNTEAFF
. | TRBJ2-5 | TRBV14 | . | TGTGCCAGCAGCCAAAGATGGTCGGGAGACGGCCAAGAGACCCAGTACTTC | CASSQRWSGDGQETQYF
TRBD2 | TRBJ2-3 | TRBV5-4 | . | TGCGCCAGCAGCCAAACAAGCGGGGGGAGCACAGATACGCAGTATTTT | CASSQTSGGSTDTQYF
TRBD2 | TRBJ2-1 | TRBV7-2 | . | TGTGCCAGCAGCTTAGCGAGACTAGCGGGAGTAAATGAGCAGTTCTTC | CASSLARLAGVNEQFF
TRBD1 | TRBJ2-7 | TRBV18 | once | TGTGCCAGCTCACCCCTCGGGACAGGGTCTACCTACGAGCAGTACTTC | CASSPLGTGSTYEQYF
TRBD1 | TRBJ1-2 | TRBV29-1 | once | TGCAGCGTTGAGGGGACAGGGAACTATGGCTACACCTTC | CSVEGTGNYGYTF
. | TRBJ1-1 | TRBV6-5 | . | TGTGCCAGCAGTTACGCGGGGAACCTGAACACTGAAGCTTTCTTT | CASSYAGNLNTEAFF
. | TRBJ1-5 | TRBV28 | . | TGTGCCAGCATTCCCGGGGGTAGCAATCAGCCCCAGCATTTT | CASIPGGSNQPQHF
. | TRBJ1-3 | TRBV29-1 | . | TGCAGCGTTAGAGGTGACTCTGGAAACACCATATATTTT | CSVRGDSGNTIYF
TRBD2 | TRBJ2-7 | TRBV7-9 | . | TGTGCCAGCAGCGCAGGGACTAGCGGGTGGCACCGCCGCGAGCAGTACTTC | CASSAGTSGWHRREQYF
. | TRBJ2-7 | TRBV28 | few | TGTGCCAGCACCTCCGAGGGGAGGTGGTACGAGCAGTACTTC | CASTSEGRWYEQYF
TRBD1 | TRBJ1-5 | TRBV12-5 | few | TGTGCTAGTGGTTTGGTACGGCTACCGTTGCGGACAGGGAACCTCCGGGGCAATCAGCCCCAGAATTTT | CASGLVRLPLRTGNLRGNQPQNF
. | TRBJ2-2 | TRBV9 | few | TGTGCCAGCAGCGTAGGTCTTGTGAACACCGGGGAGCTGTTTTTT | CASSVGLVNTGELFF
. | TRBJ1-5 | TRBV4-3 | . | TGCGCCAGCAGCCAAAACGGGGCGGGGGTTAGCAATCAGCCCCAGAATTTT | CASSQNGAGVSNQPQNF
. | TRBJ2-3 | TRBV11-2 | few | TGTGCCAGCAGCTCCACACTCCGGGTCCGCACAGATACGCAGTATTTT | CASSSTLRVRTDTQYF
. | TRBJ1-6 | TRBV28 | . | TGTGCCACTCAACTGGGGGGGAGCTCCTATAATTCACCCCTCCACTTT | CATQLGGSSYNSPLHF
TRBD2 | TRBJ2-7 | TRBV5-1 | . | TGCGCCAGCGATAGCGGGGGAATCCCCTACGAGCAGTACTTC | CASDSGGIPYEQYF
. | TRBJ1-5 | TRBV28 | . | TGTGCCAGCACCGGGGGGGCAGAAAATCAGCCCCAGCATTTT | CASTGGAENQPQHF
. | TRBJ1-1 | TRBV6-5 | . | TGTGCCAGCAGTTACCATGGGACATCGAACACTGAAGCTTTCTTT | CASSYHGTSNTEAFF
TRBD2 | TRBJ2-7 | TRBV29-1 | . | TGCAGCGTTGCAGTTTCCGCGGGAGCCTGGTACGAGCAGTACTTC | CSVAVSAGAWYEQYF
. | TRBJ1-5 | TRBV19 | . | TGTGCCAGTAGTTGGGCGGGGCCCCAGCATTTT | CASSWAGPQHF